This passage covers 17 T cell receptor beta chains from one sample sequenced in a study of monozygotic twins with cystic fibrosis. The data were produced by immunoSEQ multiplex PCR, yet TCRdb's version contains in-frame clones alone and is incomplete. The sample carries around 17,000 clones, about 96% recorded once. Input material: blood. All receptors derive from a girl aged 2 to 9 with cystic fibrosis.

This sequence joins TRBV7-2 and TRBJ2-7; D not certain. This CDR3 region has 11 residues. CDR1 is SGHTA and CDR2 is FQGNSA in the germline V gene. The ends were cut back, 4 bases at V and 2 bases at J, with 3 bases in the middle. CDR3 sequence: CASSSTYEQYF. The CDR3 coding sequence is TGTGCCAGCAGCTCGACCTACGAGCAGTACTTC.

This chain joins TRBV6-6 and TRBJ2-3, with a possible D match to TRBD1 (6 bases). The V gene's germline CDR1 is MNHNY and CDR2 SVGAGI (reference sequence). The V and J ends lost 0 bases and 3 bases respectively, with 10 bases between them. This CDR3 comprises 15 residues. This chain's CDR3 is CASSYSSRGTDTQYF. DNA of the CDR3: TGTGCCAGCAGTTACTCATCCAGGGGTACAGATACGCAGTATTTT.

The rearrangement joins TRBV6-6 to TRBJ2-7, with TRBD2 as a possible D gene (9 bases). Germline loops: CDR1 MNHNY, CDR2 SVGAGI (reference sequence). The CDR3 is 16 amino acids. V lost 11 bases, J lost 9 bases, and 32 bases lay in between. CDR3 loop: CAAGIGGGGQESGQYF. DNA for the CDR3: TGTGCCGCGGGGATTGGCGGGGGGGGACAGGAGTCTGGGCAGTACTTC.

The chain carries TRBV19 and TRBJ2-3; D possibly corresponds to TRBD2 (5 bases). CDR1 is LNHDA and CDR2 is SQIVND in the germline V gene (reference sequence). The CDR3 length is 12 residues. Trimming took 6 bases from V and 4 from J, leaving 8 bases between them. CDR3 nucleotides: TGTGCCAGTAGGCGGGCCGCAGATACGCAGTATTTT. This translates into CASRRAADTQYF.

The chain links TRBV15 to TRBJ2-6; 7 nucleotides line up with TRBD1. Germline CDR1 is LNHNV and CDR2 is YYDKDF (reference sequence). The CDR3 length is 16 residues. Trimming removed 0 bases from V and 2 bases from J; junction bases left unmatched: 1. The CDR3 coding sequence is TGTGCCACCAGCAGAGATGGGACAGCTGGGGCCAACGTCCTGACTTTC. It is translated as CATSRDGTAGANVLTF. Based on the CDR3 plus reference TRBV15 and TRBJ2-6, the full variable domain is DAMVIQNPRYQVTQFGKPVTLSCSQTLNHNVMYWYQQKSSQAPKLLFHYYDKDFNNEADTPDNFQSRRPNTSFCFLDIRSPGLGDTAMYLCATSRDGTAGANVLTFGAGSRLTVL.

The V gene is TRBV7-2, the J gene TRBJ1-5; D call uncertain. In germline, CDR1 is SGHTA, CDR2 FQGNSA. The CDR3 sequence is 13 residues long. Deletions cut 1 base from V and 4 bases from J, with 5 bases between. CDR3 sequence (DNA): TGTGCCAGCAGCTTAGACGGAAATCAGCCCCAGCATTTT. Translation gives CASSLDGNQPQHF.

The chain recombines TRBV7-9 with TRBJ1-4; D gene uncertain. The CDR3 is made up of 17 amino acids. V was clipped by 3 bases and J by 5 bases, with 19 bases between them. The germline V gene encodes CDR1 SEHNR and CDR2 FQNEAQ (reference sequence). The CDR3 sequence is CASSFPAAGSPNEKLFF. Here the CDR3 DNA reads TGTGCCAGCAGCTTTCCCGCCGCGGGGTCGCCAAATGAAAAACTGTTTTTT.

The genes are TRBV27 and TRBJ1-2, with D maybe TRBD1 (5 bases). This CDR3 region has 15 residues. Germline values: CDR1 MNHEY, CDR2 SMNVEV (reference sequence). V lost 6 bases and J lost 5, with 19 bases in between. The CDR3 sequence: CASRPMWGNRYGYTF. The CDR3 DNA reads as TGTGCCAGCAGACCCATGTGGGGCAATCGGTATGGCTACACCTTC.

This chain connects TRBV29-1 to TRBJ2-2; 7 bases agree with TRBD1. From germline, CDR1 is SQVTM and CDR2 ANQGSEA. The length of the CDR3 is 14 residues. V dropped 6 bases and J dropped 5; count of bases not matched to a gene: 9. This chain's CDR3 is CSVVTGSVTGELFF. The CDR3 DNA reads TGCAGCGTGGTGACAGGGTCGGTTACCGGGGAGCTGTTTTTT.

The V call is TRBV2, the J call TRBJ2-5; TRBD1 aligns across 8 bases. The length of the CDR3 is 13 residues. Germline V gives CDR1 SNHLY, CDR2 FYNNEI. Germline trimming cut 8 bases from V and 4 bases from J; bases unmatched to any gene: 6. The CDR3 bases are TGTGCCAGCGTAGACAGGGGAGCAGAGACCCAGTACTTC. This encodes CASVDRGAETQYF.

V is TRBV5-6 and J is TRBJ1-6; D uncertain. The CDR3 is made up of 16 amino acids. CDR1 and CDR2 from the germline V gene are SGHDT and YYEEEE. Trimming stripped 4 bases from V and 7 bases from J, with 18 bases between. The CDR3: CASSPVGWGTNSPLHF. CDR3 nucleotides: TGTGCCAGCAGCCCCGTCGGTTGGGGAACAAATTCACCCCTCCACTTT.

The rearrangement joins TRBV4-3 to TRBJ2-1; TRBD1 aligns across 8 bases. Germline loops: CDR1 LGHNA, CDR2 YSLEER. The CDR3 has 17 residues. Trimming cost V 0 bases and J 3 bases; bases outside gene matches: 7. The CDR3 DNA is TGCGCCAGCAGCCAAGATACTGGGACAGGATACTACAATGAGCAGTTCTTC. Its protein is CASSQDTGTGYYNEQFF.

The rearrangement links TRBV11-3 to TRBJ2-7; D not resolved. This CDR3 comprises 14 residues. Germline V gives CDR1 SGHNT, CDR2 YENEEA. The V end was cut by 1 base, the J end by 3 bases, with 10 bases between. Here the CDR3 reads CASSLVNVGYEQYF. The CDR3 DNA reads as TGTGCCAGCAGCTTAGTAAATGTGGGCTACGAGCAGTACTTC.

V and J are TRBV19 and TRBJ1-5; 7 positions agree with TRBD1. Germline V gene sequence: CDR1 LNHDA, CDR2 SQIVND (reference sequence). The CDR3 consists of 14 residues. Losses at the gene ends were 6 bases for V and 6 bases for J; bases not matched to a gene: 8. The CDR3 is CASSPTGLGQPQHF. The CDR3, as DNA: TGTGCCAGTAGCCCGACAGGGCTTGGTCAGCCCCAGCATTTT.

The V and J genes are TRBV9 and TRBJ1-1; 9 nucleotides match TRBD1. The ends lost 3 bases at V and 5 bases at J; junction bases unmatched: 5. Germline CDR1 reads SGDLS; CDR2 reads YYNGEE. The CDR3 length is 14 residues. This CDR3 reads CASSATGGGTEAFF. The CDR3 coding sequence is TGTGCCAGCAGCGCGACAGGGGGAGGAACTGAAGCTTTCTTT.

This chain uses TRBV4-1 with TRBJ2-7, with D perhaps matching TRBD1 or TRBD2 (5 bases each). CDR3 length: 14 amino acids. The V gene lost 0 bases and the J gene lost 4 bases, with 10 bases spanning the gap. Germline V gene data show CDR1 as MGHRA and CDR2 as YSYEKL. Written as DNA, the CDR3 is TGCGCCAGCAGCCAAGATTTGGGGGTTTACGAGCAGTACTTC. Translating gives CASSQDLGVYEQYF.

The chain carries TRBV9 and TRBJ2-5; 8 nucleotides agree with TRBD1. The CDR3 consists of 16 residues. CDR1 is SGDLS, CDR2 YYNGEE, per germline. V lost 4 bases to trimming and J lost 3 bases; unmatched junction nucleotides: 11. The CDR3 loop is CASSPQATGVEETQYF. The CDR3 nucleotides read TGTGCCAGCAGCCCCCAAGCGACAGGGGTTGAAGAGACCCAGTACTTC. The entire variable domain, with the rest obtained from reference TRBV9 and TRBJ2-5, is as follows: DSGVTQTPKHLITATGQRVTLRCSPRSGDLSVYWYQQSLDQGLQFLIQYYNGEERAKGNILERFSAQQFPDLHSELNLSSLELGDSALYFCASSPQATGVEETQYFGPGTRLLVL.